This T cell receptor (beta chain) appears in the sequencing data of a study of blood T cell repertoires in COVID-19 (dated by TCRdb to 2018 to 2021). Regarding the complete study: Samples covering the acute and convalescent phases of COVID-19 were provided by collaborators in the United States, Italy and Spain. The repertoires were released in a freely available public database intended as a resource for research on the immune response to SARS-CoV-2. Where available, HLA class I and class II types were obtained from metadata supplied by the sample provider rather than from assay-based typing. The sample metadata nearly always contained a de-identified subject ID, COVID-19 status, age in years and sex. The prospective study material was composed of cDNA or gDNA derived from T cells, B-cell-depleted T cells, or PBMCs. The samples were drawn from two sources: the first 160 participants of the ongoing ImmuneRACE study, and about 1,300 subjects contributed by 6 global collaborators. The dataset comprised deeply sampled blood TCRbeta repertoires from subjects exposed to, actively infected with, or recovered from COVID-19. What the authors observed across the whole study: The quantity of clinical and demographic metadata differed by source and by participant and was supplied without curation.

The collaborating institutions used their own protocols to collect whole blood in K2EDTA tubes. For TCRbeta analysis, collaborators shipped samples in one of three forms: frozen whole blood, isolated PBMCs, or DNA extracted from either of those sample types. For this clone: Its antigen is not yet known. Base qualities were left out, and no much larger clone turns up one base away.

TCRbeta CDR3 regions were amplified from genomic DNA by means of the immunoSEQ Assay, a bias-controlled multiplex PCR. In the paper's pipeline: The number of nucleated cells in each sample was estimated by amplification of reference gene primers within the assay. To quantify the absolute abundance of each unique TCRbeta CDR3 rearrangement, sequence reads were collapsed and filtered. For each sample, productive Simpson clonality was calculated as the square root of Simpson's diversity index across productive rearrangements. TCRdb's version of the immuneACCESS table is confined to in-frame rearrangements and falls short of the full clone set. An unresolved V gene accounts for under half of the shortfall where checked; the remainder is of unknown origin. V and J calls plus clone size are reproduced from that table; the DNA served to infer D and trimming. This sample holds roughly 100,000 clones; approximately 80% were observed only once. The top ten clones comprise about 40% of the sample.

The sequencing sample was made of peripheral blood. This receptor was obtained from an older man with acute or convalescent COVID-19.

Here the CDR3 is given as CASSPTHSGRANTGELFF. The DNA sequence is TGTGCCAGCAGTCCCACCCATAGCGGGAGGGCTAACACCGGGGAGCTGTTTTTT. The chain joins TRBV28 to TRBJ2-2, and TRBD2 matches 11 of the central bases. The CDR3, from cysteine to phenylalanine, totals 18 residues. Just CDR3 DNA is preserved here, 54 bases in frame from base 1. Trimming accounts for 5 bases at V and 2 bases at J, while the number of junction bases matched to no gene is 10. Via the germline V gene, CDR1 is MDHEN and CDR2 SYDVKM.